This T cell receptor beta chain appears in the sequencing data of a study of shared clonotypes between healthy human individuals. The study's findings and limits: In general, naive subsets displayed greater estimated richness than memory subsets did. Relative to their counterparts shared across all four donors, non-shared clonotypes exhibited diminished generation probabilities. Donor clonotype sharing was expected to depend on sequencing depth. What limited the represented genetic and exposure-history diversity was the small number of donors.

On this clone itself: Its antigen remains unknown.

TCRdb keeps only in-frame clones here, not all; method: immunoSEQ multiplex PCR. The repertoire holds a few hundred thousand clones, with 65% as singletons. This TCR was sampled from a man aged 30 to 39 in good health. The sample was memory CD4+ T cells sorted from blood. Subset noted: CD45RA-negative fraction.

DNA of the CDR3: TGTGCCAGCAGTCAGTCCAACAGGGTTAAGAGCTACACCTTC. Translating gives CASSQSNRVKSYTF. The chain is built from TRBV27 and TRBJ1-2; D perhaps matches TRBD1 (6 bases). Germline V gene sequence: CDR1 MNHEY, CDR2 SMNVEV (reference sequence). There are 14 residues in the CDR3. V lost 5 bases to trimming and J lost 9 bases, with 19 bases between them.